This T cell receptor beta chain was documented in a study of spatial heterogeneity in lung cancer. The overall study: In the raw reads, each unique TCR and UMI combination was present more than ten times on average.

Overall study findings and caveats: Circulating ubiquitous expanded tumor TCRs were observed more frequently at resection than at follow-up.

A note on this clonotype: Its antigen is still unknown.

Individual TCR cDNA molecules each bore their own unique molecular identifier. TCRdb independently ran MiXCR on the 5' RACE reads; one entry per CDR3 protein. In the table there are 65,000 to 85,000 distinct CDR3 sequences, 15% to 25% of which are singletons. The time point is: sample taken at primary tumor resection. Researchers sequenced whole RNA taken from tumor, nontumor lung or frozen PBMC without sorting. Samples came from around 70 TRACERx patients with untreated early-stage lung cancer. This clonotype was obtained from a male donor with early-stage non-small cell lung cancer. The source was PBMCs, collected at surgery.

The CDR3 DNA follows: TGTGCCTCCCAAGGGACTAGCGGTTTTGGAGAGACCCAGTACTTC. It specifies CASQGTSGFGETQYF. The chain recombines TRBV30 with TRBJ2-5, with 11 bases that match TRBD2. The germline CDR1 and CDR2 sequences are GTSNPN and SVGIG (reference sequence). CDR3 length equals 15 residues. V was clipped by 7 bases and J by 4 bases; unmatched bases: 11.